A single sample is the source of the 15 T cell receptor beta chains below, sequenced in a study of human T cells and chemical hapten exposure. Blood, whole and unfractionated, served as the source for total RNA extraction. One entry per CDR3 protein results from TCRdb running MiXCR on the 5' RACE reads. The table shows about 140,000 distinct CDR3 sequences, with roughly 4% occurring only once. Receptors originate from a female donor in good health.

The chain combines TRBV4-3 with TRBJ2-3; D could derive from TRBD1 or TRBD2 (5 bases each). This CDR3 region has 13 residues. The V end lost 0 bases, the J end lost 8 bases, and 9 bases lay between the germline ends. Germline-derived CDR1 and CDR2 are LGHNA and YSLEER. CDR3 sequence: CASSQERDGTQYF. In DNA, the CDR3 is TGCGCCAGCAGCCAAGAGAGGGACGGTACGCAGTATTTT.

This chain links TRBV7-8 with TRBJ1-1; D call uncertain. The CDR3 has 13 residues. The V and J ends lost 5 bases and 1 base respectively, with 8 bases between them. Germline lookup yields CDR1 SGHVS and CDR2 FQNEAQ. CDR3 protein: CASSPLWNTEAFF. CDR3 nucleotide sequence: TGTGCCAGCAGCCCGCTATGGAACACTGAAGCTTTCTTT. Variable domain in full (rest from reference TRBV7-8 and TRBJ1-1): GAGVSQSPRYKVAKRGQDVALRCDPISGHVSLFWYQQALGQGPEFLTYFQNEAQLDKSGLPSDRFFAERPEGSVSTLKIQRTQQEDSAVYLCASSPLWNTEAFFGQGTRLTVV.

This clonotype was seen at least ten times. This chain joins TRBV6-5 and TRBJ2-3, with TRBD1 matching 8 bases. The V gene end was trimmed by 8 bases and the J gene end by 2 bases; junction bases not matched to a gene: 6. CDR3 size: 14 residues. CDR1 MNHEY and CDR2 SVGAGI come from the germline V gene. The CDR3 loop is CASGRGQDTDTQYF. The CDR3 DNA reads TGTGCCAGCGGAAGGGGACAGGACACAGATACGCAGTATTTT.

This clonotype was seen only a few times. V usage is TRBV12-3 or TRBV12-4 and J usage is TRBJ1-1, with D unresolved. V gave up 2 bases and J gave up 7 bases, with 8 bases separating them. The CDR3 is 12 amino acids. CDR3 loop: CASSLIGNEAFF. Written as DNA, the CDR3 is TGTGCCAGCAGTTTAATTGGAAATGAAGCTTTCTTT.

Ten or more counts support this clonotype. This chain joins TRBV20-1 and TRBJ1-2, with D unclear. V lost 3 bases, J lost 0 bases, and 14 bases lay in between. Germline values: CDR1 DFQATT, CDR2 SNEGSKA (reference sequence). The CDR3 extends over 15 amino acids. For the CDR3, the DNA is TGCAGTGCTAGTCTCTCAACAGACGCTAACTATGGCTACACCTTC. Encoded protein: CSASLSTDANYGYTF.

This clonotype has a count of ten or more. The CDR3 bases are TGCGCCAGCAGCCCCCAGGGGGCGATTACCGGGGCTTTCTTT. It yields the protein CASSPQGAITGAFF. The chain combines TRBV5-1 with TRBJ1-1, with TRBD1 matching over 8 bases. Germline-derived CDR1 and CDR2 are SGHRS and YFSETQ. The V gene end was trimmed by 4 bases and the J gene end by 11 bases; junction bases not matched to a gene: 13. The CDR3 loop spans 14 amino acids. The full variable domain, in which reference TRBV5-1 and TRBJ1-1 provide the parts outside the CDR3, is KAGVTQTPRYLIKTRGQQVTLSCSPISGHRSVSWYQQTPGQGLQFLFEYFSETQRNKGNFPGRFSGRQFSNSRSEMNVSTLELGDSALYLCASSPQGAITGAFFGQGTRLTVV.

This clonotype has a count of ten or more. The V call is TRBV3-1, the J call TRBJ2-5; D gene uncertain. Per the germline V gene, CDR1 is LGHDT and CDR2 is YNNKEL (reference sequence). V was trimmed by 8 bases and J by 1 base, leaving 8 bases between them. This CDR3 is built from 12 residues. The CDR3 region has the DNA TGTGCCAGCCGAGATGTCCAAGAGACCCAGTACTTC. Translated, it gives CASRDVQETQYF.

This clonotype was seen many times. The V and J genes are TRBV28 and TRBJ1-5; tentatively, D is TRBD1 (6 bases). The ends were cut back, 5 bases at V and 0 bases at J, with 20 bases in the middle. Per the germline V gene, CDR1 is MDHEN and CDR2 is SYDVKM. This CDR3 has 18 residues. This chain's CDR3 is CASSPFGGAVISNQPQHF. The CDR3 DNA is TGTGCCAGCAGTCCCTTCGGGGGCGCGGTAATTAGCAATCAGCCCCAGCATTTT.

This clonotype was seen at least ten times. V and J are TRBV10-3 and TRBJ2-7; D may be TRBD1 (5 bases). Trimming took off 2 bases at V and 4 bases at J, with 12 bases between the two ends. Per the germline V gene, CDR1 is ENHRY and CDR2 is SYGVKD. The CDR3 length is 14 residues. The CDR3 here is CAISEDGPGYEQYF. In DNA form, the CDR3 reads TGTGCCATCAGTGAGGACGGGCCAGGGTACGAGCAGTACTTC.

To note about this clonotype: A read error may explain this, as a much larger clone is one base away. The chain joins TRBV5-6 to TRBJ2-1; the D call may be TRBD1 or TRBD2 (5 bases each). The CDR3 consists of 16 residues. Germline V gives CDR1 SGHDT, CDR2 YYEEEE. CDR3 amino acids: CARSLLGPGGYNEQFF. The CDR3 DNA follows: TGTGCCAGAAGCTTGTTGGGACCCGGTGGCTACAATGAGCAGTTCTTC.

This clonotype has ten or more counts. The chain has TRBV6-6 and TRBJ2-7; 7 bases agree with TRBD1. The germline V gene encodes CDR1 MNHNY and CDR2 SVGAGI (reference sequence). The CDR3 sequence is 15 residues long. Losses at the gene ends were 4 bases for V and 1 base for J; bases not matched to a gene: 7. The CDR3 loop reads CASSLAQGLSYEQYF. DNA of the CDR3: TGTGCCAGCAGTTTGGCACAGGGGCTGTCCTACGAGCAGTACTTC.

V and J are TRBV5-1 and TRBJ1-5; weak D call: TRBD1 (6 bases). CDR1 SGHRS and CDR2 YFSETQ come from the germline V gene. The CDR3 runs 13 residues. Trimming stripped 4 bases from V and 5 bases from J, with 10 bases between. The CDR3 loop reads CASSRDTDQPQHF. For the CDR3, the DNA is TGCGCCAGCAGCCGGGACACAGATCAGCCCCAGCATTTT.

CDR3 bases: TGTGCCAGAAGCCCAGTACTACCGGAGACCCAGTACTTC. This gives the protein CARSPVLPETQYF. This rearrangement joins TRBV7-6 to TRBJ2-5; D not certain. The germline CDR1 and CDR2 sequences are SGHVS and FNYEAQ. Trimming shortened V by 9 bases and J by 5 bases, and 16 bases separated the two germline ends. CDR3 size: 13 residues.

This clonotype was seen ten or more times. The V and J genes are TRBV12-3 or TRBV12-4 and TRBJ2-7, with 8 bases lining up with TRBD2. Trimming cost V 6 bases and J 2 bases; bases outside gene matches: 9. The CDR3 covers 15 residues. The CDR3 protein is CASSRTSGGTYEQYF. The CDR3, as DNA: TGTGCCAGCAGCCGAACTAGCGGTGGAACCTACGAGCAGTACTTC.

There are a few counts of this clonotype. The chain is built from TRBV5-1 and TRBJ2-1; 7 bases match TRBD2. Germline lookup yields CDR1 SGHRS and CDR2 YFSETQ. This CDR3 region has 14 residues. The junction had 6 bases not matched to a gene; V was cut back by 0 bases and J by 9 bases. In nucleotides, the CDR3 is TGCGCCAGCAGCTTGGCGGCGGCTAGCGGTGAGCAGTTCTTC. Amino acids: CASSLAAASGEQFF.